The source of this T cell receptor (beta chain) is a study of early stage breast cancer tumors. Overall study: Average read coverage per sample was approximately 9.1-fold. Findings and limits, study-wide: Bulk DNA sequencing of unsorted cells missed chain pairing and markers.

TCRdb's table, derived via immunoSEQ multiplex PCR, lists solely in-frame clones and lacks some. The table has around 28,000 clones, roughly three fifths seen once; the top ten hold more than 7%. CDR1 SGHRS and CDR2 YFSETQ come from the germline V gene. CDR3 length: 14 residues. Trimming removed 4 bases from V and 4 bases from J; junction bases left unmatched: 5. In regard to this clone: Its specificity is unknown.

This chain connects TRBV5-1 to TRBJ1-5, with 7 bases fitting TRBD1. The sequenced material came from breast tumor tissue. This TCR was sampled from a person aged 45 to 59 with breast cancer. The CDR3 sequence is CASSPGTANQPQHF. In DNA form, the CDR3 reads TGCGCCAGCAGCCCTGGGACAGCGAATCAGCCCCAGCATTTT.